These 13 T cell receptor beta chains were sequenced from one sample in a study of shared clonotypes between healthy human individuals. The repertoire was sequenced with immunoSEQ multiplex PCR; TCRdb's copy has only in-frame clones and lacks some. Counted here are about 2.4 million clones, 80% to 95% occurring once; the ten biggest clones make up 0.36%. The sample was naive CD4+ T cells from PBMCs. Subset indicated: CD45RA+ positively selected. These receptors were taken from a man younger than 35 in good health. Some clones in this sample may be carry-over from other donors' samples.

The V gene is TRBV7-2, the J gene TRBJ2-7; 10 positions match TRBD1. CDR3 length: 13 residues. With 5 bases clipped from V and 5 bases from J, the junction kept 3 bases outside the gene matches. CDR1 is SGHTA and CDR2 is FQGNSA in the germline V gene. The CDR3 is CASSRDRGNEQYF. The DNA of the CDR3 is TGTGCCAGCAGCCGGGACAGGGGAAACGAGCAGTACTTC.

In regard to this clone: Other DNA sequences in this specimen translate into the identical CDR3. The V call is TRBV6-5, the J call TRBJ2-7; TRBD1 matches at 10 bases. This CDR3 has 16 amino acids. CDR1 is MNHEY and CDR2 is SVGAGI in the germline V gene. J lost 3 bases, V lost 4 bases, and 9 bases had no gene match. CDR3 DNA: TGTGCCAGCAGTTTTTCCCCCTGGGACAGGGGCTACGAGCAGTACTTC. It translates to CASSFSPWDRGYEQYF.

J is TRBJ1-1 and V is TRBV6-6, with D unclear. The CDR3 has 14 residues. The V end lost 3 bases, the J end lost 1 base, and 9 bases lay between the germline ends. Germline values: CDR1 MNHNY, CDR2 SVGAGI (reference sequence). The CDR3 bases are TGTGCCAGCAGTTATACCCCAGGGAACACTGAAGCTTTCTTT. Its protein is CASSYTPGNTEAFF.

The CDR3 bases are TGTGCCAGCAGCATATCGGACAGGTTCAAGGAAAAACTGTTTTTT. It encodes CASSISDRFKEKLFF. The chain couples TRBV7-8 to TRBJ1-4; 7 bases line up with TRBD1. The CDR3 consists of 15 residues. V shed 5 bases and J 8 bases; nucleotides not matched to a gene: 11. Per the germline V gene, CDR1 is SGHVS and CDR2 is FQNEAQ.

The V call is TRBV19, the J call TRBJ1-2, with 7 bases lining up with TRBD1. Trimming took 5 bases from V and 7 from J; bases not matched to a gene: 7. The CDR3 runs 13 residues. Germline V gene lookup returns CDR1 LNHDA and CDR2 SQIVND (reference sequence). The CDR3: CASSADRDGGYTF. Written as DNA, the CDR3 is TGTGCCAGTAGTGCCGACAGGGACGGTGGCTACACCTTC.

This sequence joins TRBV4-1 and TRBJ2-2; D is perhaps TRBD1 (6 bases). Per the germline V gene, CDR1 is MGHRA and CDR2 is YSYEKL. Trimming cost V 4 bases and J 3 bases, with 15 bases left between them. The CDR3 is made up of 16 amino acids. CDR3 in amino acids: CASSRGMAGDTGELFF. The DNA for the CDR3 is TGCGCCAGCAGCCGAGGAATGGCAGGGGACACCGGGGAGCTGTTTTTT.

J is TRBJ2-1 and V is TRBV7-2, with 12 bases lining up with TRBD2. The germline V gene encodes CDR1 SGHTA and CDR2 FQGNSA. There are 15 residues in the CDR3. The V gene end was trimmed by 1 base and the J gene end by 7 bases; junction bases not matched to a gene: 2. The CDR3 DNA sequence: TGTGCCAGCAGCTTAGTGACTAGCGGGAGTAATGAGCAGTTCTTC. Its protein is CASSLVTSGSNEQFF.

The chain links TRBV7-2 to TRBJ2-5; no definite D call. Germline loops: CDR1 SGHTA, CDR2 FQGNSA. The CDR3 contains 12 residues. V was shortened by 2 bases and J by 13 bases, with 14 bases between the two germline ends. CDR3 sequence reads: CASSLQPSNPYF. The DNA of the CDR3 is TGTGCCAGCAGCTTACAGCCGTCTAACCCGTACTTC.

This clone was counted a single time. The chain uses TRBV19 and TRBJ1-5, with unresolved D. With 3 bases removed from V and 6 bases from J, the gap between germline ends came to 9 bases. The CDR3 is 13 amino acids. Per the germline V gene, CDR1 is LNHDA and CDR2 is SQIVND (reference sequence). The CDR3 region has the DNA TGTGCCAGTAGTATGCCGGCGGGTCAGCCCCAGCATTTT. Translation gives CASSMPAGQPQHF.

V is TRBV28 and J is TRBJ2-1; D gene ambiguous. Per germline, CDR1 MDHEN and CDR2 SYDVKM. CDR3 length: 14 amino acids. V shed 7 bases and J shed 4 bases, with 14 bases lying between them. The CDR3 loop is CASIGGPPYNEQFF. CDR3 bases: TGTGCCAGCATAGGCGGACCCCCTTACAATGAGCAGTTCTTC.

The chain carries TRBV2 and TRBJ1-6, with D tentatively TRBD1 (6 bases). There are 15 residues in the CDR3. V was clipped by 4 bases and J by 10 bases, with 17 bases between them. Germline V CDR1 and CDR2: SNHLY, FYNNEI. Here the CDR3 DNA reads TGTGCCAGCAGTGCACAGGGACTACTTAAATCACCCCTCCACTTT. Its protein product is CASSAQGLLKSPLHF. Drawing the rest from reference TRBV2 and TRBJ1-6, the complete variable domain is EPEVTQTPSHQVTQMGQEVILRCVPISNHLYFYWYRQILGQKVEFLVSFYNNEISEKSEIFDDQFSVERPDGSNFTLKIRSTKLEDSAMYFCASSAQGLLKSPLHFGNGTRLTVT.

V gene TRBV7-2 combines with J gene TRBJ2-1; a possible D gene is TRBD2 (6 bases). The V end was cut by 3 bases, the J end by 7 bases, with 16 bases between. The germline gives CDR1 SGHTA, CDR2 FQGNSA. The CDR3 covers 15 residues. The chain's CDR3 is CASSFTGLAGNEQFF. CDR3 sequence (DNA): TGTGCCAGCAGCTTTACGGGACTCGCCGGGAATGAGCAGTTCTTC.

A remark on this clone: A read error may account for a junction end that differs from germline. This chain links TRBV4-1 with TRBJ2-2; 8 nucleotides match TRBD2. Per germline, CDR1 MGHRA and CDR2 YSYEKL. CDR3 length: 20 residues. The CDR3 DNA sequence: TGCGCCAGCAGCCACTACCGGGGTCCGACGGGAGGGCCGAAAACCGGGGAGCTGTTTTTT. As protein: CASSHYRGPTGGPKTGELFF.